A single sample gave rise to the 18 T cell receptor beta chains below, sequenced in a study of radiotherapy plus CTLA-4 blockade in lung cancer. Produced via immunoSEQ multiplex PCR; TCRdb's table is partial and in-frame only. The profile shows more than 80,000 clones, over 75% of them singletons. The source material was peripheral blood, sampled from a patient treated with radiotherapy plus ipilimumab. These receptors all stem from a human donor with non-small cell lung cancer that progressed on radiotherapy plus ipilimumab. Some clones in this sample may be carry-over from other donors' samples.

This clone was picked up a small number of times. The V and J genes are TRBV4-3 and TRBJ2-7; possible D gene TRBD2, 5 bases. Per germline, CDR1 LGHNA and CDR2 YSLEER. The V end lost 0 bases, the J end lost 6 bases, and 9 bases lay between the germline ends. The CDR3 runs to 13 residues. The CDR3 nucleotides read TGCGCCAGCAGCCAAGATTACGAGGGCGAGCAGTACTTC. Residues: CASSQDYEGEQYF.

This chain connects TRBV2 to TRBJ1-3; D is uncertain. This CDR3 region has 13 residues. Trimming removed 8 bases from V and 4 bases from J, with 12 bases in between. Germline V CDR1 and CDR2: SNHLY, FYNNEI. The CDR3 nucleotides read TGTGCCAGCGATCCCTTGAGGGGAAACACCATATATTTT. This sequence encodes CASDPLRGNTIYF. Drawing the rest from reference TRBV2 and TRBJ1-3, the complete variable domain is EPEVTQTPSHQVTQMGQEVILRCVPISNHLYFYWYRQILGQKVEFLVSFYNNEISEKSEIFDDQFSVERPDGSNFTLKIRSTKLEDSAMYFCASDPLRGNTIYFGEGSWLTVV.

The chain employs TRBV19 and TRBJ2-5; 9 nucleotides line up with TRBD2. CDR1 is LNHDA and CDR2 is SQIVND in the germline V gene (reference sequence). The CDR3 runs to 18 residues. The V segment lost 8 bases and the J segment 2 bases; nucleotides outside the gene matches: 18. This CDR3 is CASSTPLELAGKQETQYF. The DNA of the CDR3 is TGTGCCAGTTCTACCCCCCTGGAGCTAGCGGGGAAGCAAGAGACCCAGTACTTC.

The rearrangement uses TRBV2 and TRBJ1-5; 7 bases map to TRBD1. The CDR3 has 13 residues. Germline CDR1 SNHLY, CDR2 FYNNEI. The V and J ends lost 7 bases and 6 bases, in that order; junction bases with no gene match: 6. CDR3 DNA sequence: TGTGCCAGCATTTCAGGGGGGGGTCAGCCCCAGCATTTT. Translating it yields CASISGGGQPQHF.

The chain has TRBV6-1 and TRBJ2-2; a possible D gene is TRBD1 (6 bases). In germline, CDR1 is MNHNS, CDR2 SASEGT. V lost 11 bases to trimming and J lost 7 bases, with 23 bases between them. The CDR3 is made up of 15 amino acids. The CDR3: CASNLRASGDGELFF. In DNA form, the CDR3 reads TGTGCCTCAAATCTGCGGGCGTCAGGGGACGGGGAGCTGTTTTTT.

The chain links TRBV19 to TRBJ1-1; 9 bases match TRBD1. Germline V lookup: CDR1 LNHDA, CDR2 SQIVND (reference sequence). The CDR3 runs 14 residues. Losses at the gene ends were 5 bases for V and 5 bases for J; bases not matched to a gene: 6. The CDR3 sequence: CASSVQGAMTEAFF. As DNA, the CDR3 is TGTGCCAGTAGTGTACAGGGGGCTATGACTGAAGCTTTCTTT.

The chain is built from TRBV5-4 and TRBJ2-5; D not resolved. Trimming left V 2 bases short and J 2 bases short, with 7 bases between. The germline CDR1 and CDR2 sequences are SGHNT and YYREEE (reference sequence). The CDR3 is 13 residues long. CDR3 sequence reads: CASSFQDQETQYF. The CDR3 DNA sequence: TGTGCCAGCAGCTTCCAAGATCAAGAGACCCAGTACTTC.

The chain uses TRBV19 and TRBJ1-2; D is unresolved. Germline V gene data show CDR1 as LNHDA and CDR2 as SQIVND (reference sequence). The CDR3 sequence is 14 residues long. V was clipped by 5 bases and J by 0 bases, with 10 bases between them. The chain's CDR3 is CASSSRRTNYGYTF. The DNA for the CDR3 is TGTGCCAGTAGTTCGCGACGGACTAACTATGGCTACACCTTC.

The genes are TRBV7-9 and TRBJ2-5; D not resolved. The CDR3 totals 13 residues. V was trimmed by 5 bases and J by 2 bases, leaving 9 bases between them. CDR1 is SEHNR, CDR2 FQNEAQ, per germline (reference sequence). CDR3 region: CASSNSGQETQYF. Written as DNA, the CDR3 is TGTGCCAGCAGCAACAGTGGACAAGAGACCCAGTACTTC. The whole variable domain, remainder taken from reference TRBV7-9 and TRBJ2-5, is DTGVSQNPRHKITKRGQNVTFRCDPISEHNRLYWYRQTLGQGPEFLTYFQNEAQLEKSRLLSDRFSAERPKGSFSTLEIQRTEQGDSAMYLCASSNSGQETQYFGPGTRLLVL.

This chain connects TRBV30 to TRBJ2-6, with D tentatively TRBD1 (5 bases). V lost 3 bases, J lost 0 bases, and 12 bases lay in between. Germline V gene sequence: CDR1 GTSNPN, CDR2 SVGIG (reference sequence). This CDR3 spans 16 amino acids. CDR3 bases: TGTGCCTGGAGCCCGACAGCAATCTCTGGGGCCAACGTCCTGACTTTC. This encodes CAWSPTAISGANVLTF.

The chain combines TRBV4-3 with TRBJ2-1; 7 bases map to TRBD2. CDR1 LGHNA and CDR2 YSLEER come from the germline V gene. The V and J ends lost 3 bases and 2 bases, in that order; junction bases with no gene match: 7. The CDR3 loop spans 16 amino acids. The CDR3 sequence: CASSQYLGTTYNEQFF. The CDR3 DNA is TGCGCCAGCAGCCAGTACCTCGGGACTACCTACAATGAGCAGTTCTTC.

The CDR3 loop is CAWASGQGYNSPLHF. CDR3 bases: TGTGCCTGGGCGTCGGGACAGGGTTATAATTCACCCCTCCACTTT. The gene calls are TRBV30 and TRBJ1-6; TRBD1 matches 9 bases. In germline, CDR1 is GTSNPN, CDR2 SVGIG (reference sequence). The CDR3 totals 15 residues. V trimming: 5 bases; J trimming: 4 bases; junction bases outside the gene matches: 6. The entire variable domain, with the rest obtained from reference TRBV30 and TRBJ1-6, is as follows: SQTIHQWPATLVQPVGSPLSLECTVEGTSNPNLYWYRQAAGRGLQLLFYSVGIGQISSEVPQNLSASRPQDRQFILSSKKLLLSDSGFYLCAWASGQGYNSPLHFGNGTRLTVT.

The chain joins TRBV5-4 to TRBJ1-1; 7 bases are a match to TRBD1. Germline V gene sequence: CDR1 SGHNT, CDR2 YYREEE (reference sequence). After removal of 0 bases from V and 1 base from J, the junction contained 6 bases not matched to a gene. CDR3 size: 16 residues. The CDR3: CASSLAKGGPNTEAFF. In nucleotides, the CDR3 is TGTGCCAGCAGCTTGGCCAAAGGGGGCCCGAACACTGAAGCTTTCTTT.

This sequence joins TRBV4-1 and TRBJ1-2, with D maybe TRBD1 (5 bases). V lost 0 bases and J lost 4, with 12 bases in between. CDR1 is MGHRA, CDR2 YSYEKL, per germline. The CDR3 spans 15 residues. The CDR3 nucleotides read TGCGCCAGCAGCCAAGATTTGAGACAGCTCTATGGCTACACCTTC. Translation: CASSQDLRQLYGYTF.

The V call is TRBV27, the J call TRBJ1-2; D is uncertain. V was pared by 0 bases and J by 4 bases, with 12 bases between. The CDR3 contains 15 residues. CDR1 MNHEY and CDR2 SMNVEV come from the germline V gene (reference sequence). The CDR3: CASSLSGSFLYGYTF. The CDR3 DNA follows: TGTGCCAGCAGTTTATCGGGCAGCTTTCTCTATGGCTACACCTTC.

The chain couples TRBV7-9 to TRBJ1-2, with unresolved D. The germline V and J ends were trimmed by 4 bases and 1 base, with 7 bases remaining between them. The germline CDR1 and CDR2 sequences are SEHNR and FQNEAQ (reference sequence). The CDR3 sequence is 13 residues long. Written as DNA, the CDR3 is TGTGCCAGCAGCTGGATCCTTAACTATGGCTACACCTTC. It yields the protein CASSWILNYGYTF.

The gene calls are TRBV7-2 and TRBJ2-5; D is possibly TRBD1 or TRBD2 (5 bases each). The CDR3 consists of 13 residues. V was clipped by 7 bases and J by 6 bases, with 15 bases between them. CDR1 is SGHTA and CDR2 is FQGNSA in the germline V gene. CDR3 coding DNA: TGTGCCAGCACCCCAGGGACCGCCCAGACCCAGTACTTC. This encodes CASTPGTAQTQYF.

The chain carries TRBV5-1 and TRBJ2-1; D is ambiguous. The CDR3 runs 18 residues. Trimming stripped 3 bases from V and 0 bases from J, with 19 bases between. CDR1 is SGHRS and CDR2 is YFSETQ in the germline V gene. The CDR3 DNA is TGCGCCAGCAGCTCGAACCCCCCAGGAACCGACTCCTACAATGAGCAGTTCTTC. It encodes CASSSNPPGTDSYNEQFF.